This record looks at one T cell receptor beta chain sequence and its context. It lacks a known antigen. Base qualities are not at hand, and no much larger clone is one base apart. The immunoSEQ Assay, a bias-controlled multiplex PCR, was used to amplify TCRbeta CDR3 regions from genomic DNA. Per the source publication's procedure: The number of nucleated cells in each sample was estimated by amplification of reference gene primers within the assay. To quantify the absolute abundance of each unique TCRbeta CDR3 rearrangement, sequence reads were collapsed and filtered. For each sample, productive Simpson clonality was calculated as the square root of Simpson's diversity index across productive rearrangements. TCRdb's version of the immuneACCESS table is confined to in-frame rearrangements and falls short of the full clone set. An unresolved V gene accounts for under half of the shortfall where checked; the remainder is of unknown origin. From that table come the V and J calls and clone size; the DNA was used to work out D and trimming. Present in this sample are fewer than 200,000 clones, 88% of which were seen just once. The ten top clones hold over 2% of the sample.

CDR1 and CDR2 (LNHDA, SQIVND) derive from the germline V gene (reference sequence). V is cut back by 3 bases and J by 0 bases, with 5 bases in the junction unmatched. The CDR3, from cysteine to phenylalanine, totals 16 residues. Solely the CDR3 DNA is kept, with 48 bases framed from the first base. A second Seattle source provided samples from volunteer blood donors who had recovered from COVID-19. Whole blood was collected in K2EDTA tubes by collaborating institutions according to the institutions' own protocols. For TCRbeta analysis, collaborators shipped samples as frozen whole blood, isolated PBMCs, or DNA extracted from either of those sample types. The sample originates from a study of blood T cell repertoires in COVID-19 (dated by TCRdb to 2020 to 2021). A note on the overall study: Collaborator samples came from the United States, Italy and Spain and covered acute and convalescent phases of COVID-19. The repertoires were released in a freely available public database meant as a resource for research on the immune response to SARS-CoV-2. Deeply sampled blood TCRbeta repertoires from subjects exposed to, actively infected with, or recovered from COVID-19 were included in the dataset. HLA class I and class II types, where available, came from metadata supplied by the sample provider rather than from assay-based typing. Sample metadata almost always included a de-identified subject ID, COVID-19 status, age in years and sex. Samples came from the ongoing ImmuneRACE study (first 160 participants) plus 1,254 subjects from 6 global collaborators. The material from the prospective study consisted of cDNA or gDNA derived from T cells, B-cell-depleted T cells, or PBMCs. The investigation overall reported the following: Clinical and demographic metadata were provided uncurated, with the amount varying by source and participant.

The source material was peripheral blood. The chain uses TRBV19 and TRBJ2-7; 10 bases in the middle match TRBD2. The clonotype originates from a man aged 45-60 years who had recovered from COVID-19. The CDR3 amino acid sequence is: CASSIPSGGSSYEQYF. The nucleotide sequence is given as TGTGCCAGTAGTATCCCTAGCGGGGGCTCCTCCTACGAGCAGTACTTC.